This TCR beta chain derives from a study of cytomegalovirus exposure and HLA in healthy donors. General observations from the study: Subsequent analysis showed first-cohort TCR clusters tending to co-occur in more than 90 validation repertoires. Researchers counted some 150 TCR beta chains as cytomegalovirus-associated.

Details on this clone: Its target is not known.

The data were produced by immunoSEQ multiplex PCR, yet TCRdb's version contains in-frame clones alone and is incomplete. The sample has under 100,000 clones, 95% to 97% seen once; the top ten hold approximately 1.3%. These donors were members of the roughly 130-subject validation cohort, a group separate from the roughly 670-subject first cohort. The germline CDR1 and CDR2 sequences are SGHRS and YFSETQ. Trimming removed 0 bases from V and 5 bases from J; junction bases left unmatched: 4. CDR3 length: 17 amino acids. The TCR originated in a woman in her late teens or twenties in good health and CMV-seronegative. V and J are TRBV5-1 and TRBJ2-1; 14 nucleotides align to TRBD2. Specimen: PBMCs. Written as DNA, the CDR3 is TGCGCCAGCAGCTTGGGACTAGCGGGAGGGCTCGACAATGAGCAGTTCTTC. It translates to CASSLGLAGGLDNEQFF.